This T cell receptor beta chain emerged from a study of blood T cell repertoires in COVID-19. Study-level background: Samples taken during acute and convalescent COVID-19 were collected in the United States, Italy and Spain. Sample material is recorded as cDNA or gDNA derived from T cells, B-cell-depleted T cells, or PBMCs.

In the source study's methods: Scientists estimated how many nucleated cells there were by amplifying reference gene primers. Profiled with immunoSEQ multiplex PCR; TCRdb holds only in-frame clones, not every one. The V and J calls and clone size come from that table; D and trimming were worked out from the DNA. The repertoire holds approximately 120,000 clones, with roughly 76% as singletons. J gave up 4 bases and V 6 bases, and 9 bases lay outside the gene matches. Germline lookup yields CDR1 MNHEY and CDR2 SVGAGI. The CDR3 is made up of 15 amino acids. The sequenced sample consisted of peripheral blood. This chain joins TRBV6-5 and TRBJ2-5; 9 nucleotides line up with TRBD2. This clonotype was sampled from a human donor in a cohort sampled during active COVID-19. CDR3 residues: CASSEGGGAPETQYF. The DNA of the CDR3 is TGTGCCAGCAGCGAGGGCGGGGGGGCCCCAGAGACCCAGTACTTC.